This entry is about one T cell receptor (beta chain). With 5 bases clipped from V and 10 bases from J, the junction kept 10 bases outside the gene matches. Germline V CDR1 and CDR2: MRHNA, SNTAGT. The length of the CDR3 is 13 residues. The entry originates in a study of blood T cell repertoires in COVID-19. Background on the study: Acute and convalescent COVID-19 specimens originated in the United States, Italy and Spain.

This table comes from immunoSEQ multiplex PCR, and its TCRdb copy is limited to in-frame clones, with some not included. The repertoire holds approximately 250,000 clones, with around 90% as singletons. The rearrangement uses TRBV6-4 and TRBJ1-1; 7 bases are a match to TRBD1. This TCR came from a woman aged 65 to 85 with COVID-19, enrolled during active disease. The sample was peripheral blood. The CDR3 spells CASSSTGWTGAFF. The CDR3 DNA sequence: TGTGCCAGCAGTTCGACAGGGTGGACGGGAGCTTTCTTT.